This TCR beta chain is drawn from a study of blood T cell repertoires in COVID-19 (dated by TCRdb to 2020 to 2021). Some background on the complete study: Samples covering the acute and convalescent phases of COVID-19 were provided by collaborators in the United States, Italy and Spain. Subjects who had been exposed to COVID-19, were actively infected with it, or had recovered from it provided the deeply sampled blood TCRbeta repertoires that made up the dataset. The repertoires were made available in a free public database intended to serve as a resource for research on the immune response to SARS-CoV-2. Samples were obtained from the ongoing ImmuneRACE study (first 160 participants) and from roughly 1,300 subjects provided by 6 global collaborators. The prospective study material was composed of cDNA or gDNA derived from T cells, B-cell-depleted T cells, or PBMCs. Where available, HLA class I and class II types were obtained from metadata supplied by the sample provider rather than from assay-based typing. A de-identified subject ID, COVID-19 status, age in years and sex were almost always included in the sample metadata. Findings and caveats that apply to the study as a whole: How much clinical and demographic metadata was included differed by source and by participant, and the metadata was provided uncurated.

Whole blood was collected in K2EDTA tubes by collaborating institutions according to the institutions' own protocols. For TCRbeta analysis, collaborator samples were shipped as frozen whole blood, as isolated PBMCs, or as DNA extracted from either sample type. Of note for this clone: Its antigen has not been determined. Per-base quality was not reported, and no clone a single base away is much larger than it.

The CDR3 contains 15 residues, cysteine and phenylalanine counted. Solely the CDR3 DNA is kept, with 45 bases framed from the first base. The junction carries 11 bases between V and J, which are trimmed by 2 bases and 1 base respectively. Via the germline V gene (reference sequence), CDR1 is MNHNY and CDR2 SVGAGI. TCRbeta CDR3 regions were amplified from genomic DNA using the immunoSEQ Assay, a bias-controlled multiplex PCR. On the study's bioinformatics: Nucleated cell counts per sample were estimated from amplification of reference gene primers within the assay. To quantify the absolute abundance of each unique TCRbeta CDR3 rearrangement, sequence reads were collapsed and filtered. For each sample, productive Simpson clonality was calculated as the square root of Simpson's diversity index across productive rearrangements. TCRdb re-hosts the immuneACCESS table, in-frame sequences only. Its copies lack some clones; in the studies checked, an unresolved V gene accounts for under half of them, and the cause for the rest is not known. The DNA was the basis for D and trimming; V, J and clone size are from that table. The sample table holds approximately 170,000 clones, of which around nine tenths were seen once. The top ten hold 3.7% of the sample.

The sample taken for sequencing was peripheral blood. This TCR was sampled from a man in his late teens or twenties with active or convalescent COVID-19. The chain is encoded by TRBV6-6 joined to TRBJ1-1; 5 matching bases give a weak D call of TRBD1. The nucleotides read TGTGCCAGCAGTTACGGAGTCAGGGAGAACACTGAAGCTTTCTTT. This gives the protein CASSYGVRENTEAFF.